These 5 T cell receptor beta chains were all obtained from the same sample, sequenced in a study of CD8 T cell repertoires and HIV-1 epitope variants. No cognate antigen is known for these TCRs. Sequencing used immunoSEQ multiplex PCR; TCRdb keeps in-frame clones, though not all of them. The sample has about 5,200 clones, about 60% seen once; the top ten hold roughly two fifths. Specimen: cultured CD8+ T cells derived from PBMCs. All receptors derive from a male donor with HIV.

The chain uses TRBV6-6 and TRBJ1-2; 10 bases map to TRBD1. Trimming cost V 2 bases and J 3 bases; bases outside gene matches: 6. CDR3 length: 16 amino acids. CDR1 MNHNY and CDR2 SVGAGI come from the germline V gene (reference sequence). CDR3 nucleotides: TGTGCCAGCAGTTACGGGACAGGGGCTCTTCACTATGGCTACACCTTC. Encoded protein: CASSYGTGALHYGYTF.

The rearrangement uses TRBV28 and TRBJ1-1; D may be TRBD1 (6 bases). This CDR3 contains 14 residues. Per the germline V gene, CDR1 is MDHEN and CDR2 is SYDVKM. V lost 4 bases to trimming and J lost 4 bases, with 13 bases between them. CDR3 DNA sequence: TGTGCCAGCAGTTATTTGGGAGGGGGCACTGAAGCTTTCTTT. Translated: CASSYLGGGTEAFF.

The chain has TRBV28 and TRBJ2-7; D remains unclear. This CDR3 contains 15 residues. In germline, CDR1 is MDHEN, CDR2 SYDVKM. V was pared by 8 bases and J by 0 bases, with 17 bases between. The CDR3 sequence: CASLPLGPTSYEQYF. CDR3 in DNA: TGTGCCAGCCTCCCCCTGGGTCCTACCTCCTACGAGCAGTACTTC.

V gene TRBV21-1 combines with J gene TRBJ1-5; the D call of TRBD1 is as the table states it, not checked on the DNA. TRBV21-1 is a listed pseudogene. The CDR3 length is 18 residues. CDR3 nucleotides: TGTGCCAGCAGCGGTAAGACGCAGGGGATTAATAGCAATCAGCCCCAGCATTTT. Its protein product is CASSGKTQGINSNQPQHF.

J is TRBJ2-3 and V is TRBV28, with TRBD1 as a possible D gene (6 bases). Germline lookup yields CDR1 MDHEN and CDR2 SYDVKM. This CDR3 spans 19 amino acids. Between the trimmed V and J ends, which lost 3 bases and 1 base, there was a span of 23 bases. CDR3 bases: TGTGCCAGCAGTTTTCCCCCGTATGACCCAGGGGTGGGCACAGATACGCAGTATTTT. This sequence encodes CASSFPPYDPGVGTDTQYF.